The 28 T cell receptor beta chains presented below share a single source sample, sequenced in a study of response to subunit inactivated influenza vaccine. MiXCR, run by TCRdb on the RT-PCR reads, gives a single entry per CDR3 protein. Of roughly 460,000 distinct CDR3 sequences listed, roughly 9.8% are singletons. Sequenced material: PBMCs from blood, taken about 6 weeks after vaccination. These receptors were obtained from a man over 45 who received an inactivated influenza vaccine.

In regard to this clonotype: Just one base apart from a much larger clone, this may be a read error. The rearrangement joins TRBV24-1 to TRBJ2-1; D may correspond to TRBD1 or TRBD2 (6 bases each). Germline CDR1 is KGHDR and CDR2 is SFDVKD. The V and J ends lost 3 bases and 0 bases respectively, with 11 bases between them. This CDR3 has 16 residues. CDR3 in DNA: TGTGCCACCAGTGATGCACCGGGGGCCTCCTACAATGAGCAGTTCTTC. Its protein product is CATSDAPGASYNEQFF.

The CDR3 region is CASIRGGTGANVLTF. The CDR3, as DNA: TGTGCCAGCATCCGCGGGGGCACTGGGGCCAACGTCCTGACTTTC. The chain recombines TRBV6-2 or TRBV6-3 with TRBJ2-6; weak D call: TRBD2 (7 bases). The germline V gene has CDR1 MNHEY and CDR2 SVGEGT. The CDR3 runs to 15 residues. V dropped 7 bases and J dropped 2 bases, with 12 bases sitting between them.

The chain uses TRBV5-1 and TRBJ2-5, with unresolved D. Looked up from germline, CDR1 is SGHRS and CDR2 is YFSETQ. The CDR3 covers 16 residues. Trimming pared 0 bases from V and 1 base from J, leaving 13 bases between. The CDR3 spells CASSLAFGYPQETQYF. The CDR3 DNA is TGCGCCAGCAGCTTGGCCTTCGGTTATCCCCAAGAGACCCAGTACTTC.

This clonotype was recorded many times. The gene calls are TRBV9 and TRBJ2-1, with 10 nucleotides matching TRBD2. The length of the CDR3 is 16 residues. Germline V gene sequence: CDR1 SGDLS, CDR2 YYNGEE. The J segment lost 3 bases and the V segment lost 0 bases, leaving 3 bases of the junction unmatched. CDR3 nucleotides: TGTGCCAGCAGCGTAGATATAGCGGGGGGCTACAATGAGCAGTTCTTC. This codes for CASSVDIAGGYNEQFF.

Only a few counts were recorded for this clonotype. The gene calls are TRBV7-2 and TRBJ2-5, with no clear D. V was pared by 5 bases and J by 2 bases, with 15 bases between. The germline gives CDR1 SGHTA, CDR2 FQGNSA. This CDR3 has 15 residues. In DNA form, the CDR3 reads TGTGCCAGCAGCCCCCGGTTTGGTACACAAGAGACCCAGTACTTC. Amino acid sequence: CASSPRFGTQETQYF.

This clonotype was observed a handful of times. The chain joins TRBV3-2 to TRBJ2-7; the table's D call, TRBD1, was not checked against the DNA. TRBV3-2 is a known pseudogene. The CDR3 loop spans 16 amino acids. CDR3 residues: CASSQGTGKIAAEQYF. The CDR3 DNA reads TGTGCCAGCAGCCAAGGGACAGGGAAAATTGCGGCCGAGCAGTACTTC.

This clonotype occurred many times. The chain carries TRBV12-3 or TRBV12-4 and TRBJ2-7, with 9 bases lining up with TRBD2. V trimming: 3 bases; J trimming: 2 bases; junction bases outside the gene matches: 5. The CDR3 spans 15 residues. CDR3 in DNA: TGTGCCAGCAGTTTGGGGTCTAGCGGGGCCTACGAGCAGTACTTC. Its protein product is CASSLGSSGAYEQYF.

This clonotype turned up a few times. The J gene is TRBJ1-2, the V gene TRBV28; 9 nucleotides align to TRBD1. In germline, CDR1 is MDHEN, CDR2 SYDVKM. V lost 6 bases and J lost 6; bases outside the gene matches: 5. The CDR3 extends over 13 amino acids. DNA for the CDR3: TGTGCCAGCAGGCCGGGACAGGGAAATGGCTACACCTTC. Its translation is CASRPGQGNGYTF.

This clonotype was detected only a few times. The CDR3 bases are TGTGCCAGCAGCCCTTCCGACAGGACGAACACTGAAGCTTTCTTT. Its protein is CASSPSDRTNTEAFF. This rearrangement joins TRBV4-2 to TRBJ1-1; the D gene is possibly TRBD1 (6 bases). This CDR3 is built from 15 residues. V gave up 4 bases and J gave up 1 base, with 13 bases separating them. Germline CDR1 is LGHNA and CDR2 is YNFKEQ.

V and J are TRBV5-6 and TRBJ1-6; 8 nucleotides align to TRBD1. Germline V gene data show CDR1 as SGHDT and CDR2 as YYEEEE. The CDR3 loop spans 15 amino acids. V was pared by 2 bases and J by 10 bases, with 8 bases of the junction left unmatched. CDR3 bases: TGTGCCAGCAGCTTCAGGGGACAGGTGACCTCACCCCTCCACTTT. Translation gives CASSFRGQVTSPLHF.

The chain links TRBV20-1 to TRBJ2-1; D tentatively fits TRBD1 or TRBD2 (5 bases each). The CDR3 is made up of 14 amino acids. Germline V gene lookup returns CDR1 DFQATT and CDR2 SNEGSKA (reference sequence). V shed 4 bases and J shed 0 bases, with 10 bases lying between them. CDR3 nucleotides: TGCAGTGCTATGGGGGAGAGCTCCTACAATGAGCAGTTCTTC. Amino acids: CSAMGESSYNEQFF.

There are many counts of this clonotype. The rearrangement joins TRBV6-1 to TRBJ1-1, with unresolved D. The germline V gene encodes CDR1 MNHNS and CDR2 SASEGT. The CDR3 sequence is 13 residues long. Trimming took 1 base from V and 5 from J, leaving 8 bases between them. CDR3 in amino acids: CASSEDSWTEAFF. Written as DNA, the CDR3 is TGTGCCAGCAGTGAAGACAGTTGGACTGAAGCTTTCTTT.

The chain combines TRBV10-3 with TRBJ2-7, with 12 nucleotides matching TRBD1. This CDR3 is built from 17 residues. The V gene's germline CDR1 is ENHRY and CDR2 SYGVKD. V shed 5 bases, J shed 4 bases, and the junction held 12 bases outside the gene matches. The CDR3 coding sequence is TGTGCCATCAGTCCCAATCCGGGACAGGGGGCAGCGTACGAGCAGTACTTC. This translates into CAISPNPGQGAAYEQYF.

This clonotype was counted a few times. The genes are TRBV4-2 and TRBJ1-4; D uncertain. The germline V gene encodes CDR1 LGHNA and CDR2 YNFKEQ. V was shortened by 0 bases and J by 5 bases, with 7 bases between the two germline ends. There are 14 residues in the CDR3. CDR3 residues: CASSQDRANEKLFF. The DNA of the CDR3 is TGTGCCAGCAGCCAAGATCGGGCCAATGAAAAACTGTTTTTT.

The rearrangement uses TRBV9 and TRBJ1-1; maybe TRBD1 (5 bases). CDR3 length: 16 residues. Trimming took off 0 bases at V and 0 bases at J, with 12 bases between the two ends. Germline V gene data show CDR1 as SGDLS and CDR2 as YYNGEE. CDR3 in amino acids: CASSVATGRVNTEAFF. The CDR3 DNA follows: TGTGCCAGCAGCGTAGCTACGGGCAGGGTGAACACTGAAGCTTTCTTT.

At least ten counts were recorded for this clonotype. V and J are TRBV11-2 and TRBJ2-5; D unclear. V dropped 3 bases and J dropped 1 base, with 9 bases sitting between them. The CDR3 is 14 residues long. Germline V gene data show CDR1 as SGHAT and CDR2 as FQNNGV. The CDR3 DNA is TGTGCCAGCAGCTTGGGTCGGGTCCAAGAGACCCAGTACTTC. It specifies CASSLGRVQETQYF.

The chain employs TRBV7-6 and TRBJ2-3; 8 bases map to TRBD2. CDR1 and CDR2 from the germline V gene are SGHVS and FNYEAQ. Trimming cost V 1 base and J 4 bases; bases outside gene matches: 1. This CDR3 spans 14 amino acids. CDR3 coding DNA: TGTGCCAGCAGCTTAGAAGCGGGAGCAGATACGCAGTATTTT. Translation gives CASSLEAGADTQYF.

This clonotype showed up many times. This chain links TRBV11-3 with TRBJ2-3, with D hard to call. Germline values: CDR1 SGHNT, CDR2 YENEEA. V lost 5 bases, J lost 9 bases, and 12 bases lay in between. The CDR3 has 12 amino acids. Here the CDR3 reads CASSPNRLTQYF. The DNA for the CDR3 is TGTGCCAGCAGCCCAAACCGACTGACGCAGTATTTT.

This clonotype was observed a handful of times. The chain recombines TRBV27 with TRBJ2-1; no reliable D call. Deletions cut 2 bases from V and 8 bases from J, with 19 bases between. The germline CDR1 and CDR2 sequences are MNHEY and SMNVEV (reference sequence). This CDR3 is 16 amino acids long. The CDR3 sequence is CASSLSGSTGFDEQFF. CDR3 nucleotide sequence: TGTGCCAGCAGTTTAAGTGGTTCTACCGGCTTCGATGAGCAGTTCTTC.

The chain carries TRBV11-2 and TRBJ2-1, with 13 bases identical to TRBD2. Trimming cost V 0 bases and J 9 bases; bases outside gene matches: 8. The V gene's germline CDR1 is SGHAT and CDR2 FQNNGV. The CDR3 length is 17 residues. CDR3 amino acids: CASSLERTSGRGFEQFF. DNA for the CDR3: TGTGCCAGCAGCTTAGAAAGGACTAGCGGGAGAGGATTTGAGCAGTTCTTC.

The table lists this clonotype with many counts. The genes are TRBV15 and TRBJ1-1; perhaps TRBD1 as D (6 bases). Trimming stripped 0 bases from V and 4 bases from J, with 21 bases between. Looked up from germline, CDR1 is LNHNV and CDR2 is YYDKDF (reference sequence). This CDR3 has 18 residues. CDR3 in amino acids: CATSRDLIRGGGITEAFF. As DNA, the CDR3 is TGTGCCACCAGCAGAGATCTGATACGAGGGGGAGGGATCACTGAAGCTTTCTTT.

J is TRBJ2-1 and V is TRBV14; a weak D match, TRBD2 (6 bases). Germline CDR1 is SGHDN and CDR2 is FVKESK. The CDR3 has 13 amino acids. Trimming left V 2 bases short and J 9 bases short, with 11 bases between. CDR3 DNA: TGTGCCAGCAGCCAACGGGGGTTCGGTGAGCAGTTCTTC. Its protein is CASSQRGFGEQFF.

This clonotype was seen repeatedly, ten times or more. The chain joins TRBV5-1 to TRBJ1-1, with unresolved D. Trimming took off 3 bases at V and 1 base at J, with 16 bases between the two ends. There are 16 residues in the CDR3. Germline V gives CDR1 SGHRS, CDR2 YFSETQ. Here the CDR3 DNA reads TGCGCCAGCAGCTCCCAGAGGGAGCTGGGGAACACTGAAGCTTTCTTT. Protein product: CASSSQRELGNTEAFF.

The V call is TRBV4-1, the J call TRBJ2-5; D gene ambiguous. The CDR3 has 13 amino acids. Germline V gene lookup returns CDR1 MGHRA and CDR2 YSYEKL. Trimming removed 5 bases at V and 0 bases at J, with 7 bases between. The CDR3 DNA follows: TGCGCCAGCAGCAAGGGTTACCAAGAGACCCAGTACTTC. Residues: CASSKGYQETQYF.

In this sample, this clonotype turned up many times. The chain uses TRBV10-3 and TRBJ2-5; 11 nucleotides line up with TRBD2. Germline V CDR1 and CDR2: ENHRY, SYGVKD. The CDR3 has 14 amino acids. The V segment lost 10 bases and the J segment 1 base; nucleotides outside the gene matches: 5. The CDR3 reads CATKGTSGQETQYF. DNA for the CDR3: TGTGCCACGAAAGGGACTAGCGGCCAAGAGACCCAGTACTTC.

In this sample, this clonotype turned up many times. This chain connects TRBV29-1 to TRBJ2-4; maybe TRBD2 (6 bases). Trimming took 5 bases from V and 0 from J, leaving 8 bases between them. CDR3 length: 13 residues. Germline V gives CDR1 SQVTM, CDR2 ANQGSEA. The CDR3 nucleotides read TGCAGCGTTAGGGGACTAGCCAAAAACATTCAGTACTTC. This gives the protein CSVRGLAKNIQYF.

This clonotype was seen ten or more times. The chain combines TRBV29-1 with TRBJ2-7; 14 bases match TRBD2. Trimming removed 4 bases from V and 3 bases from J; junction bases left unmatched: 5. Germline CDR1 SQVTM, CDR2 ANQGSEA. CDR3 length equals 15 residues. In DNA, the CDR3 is TGCAGCGTTGGTATCGGGACTAGCGGGGGCTACGAGCAGTACTTC. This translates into CSVGIGTSGGYEQYF.

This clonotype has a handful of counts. The CDR3 loop reads CASSQVGLAAYTGELFF. The CDR3 DNA follows: TGTGCCAGCAGCCAAGTCGGACTAGCGGCCTACACCGGGGAGCTGTTTTTT. This chain joins TRBV3-1 and TRBJ2-2; the match to TRBD2 covers 10 bases. Germline CDR1 reads LGHDT; CDR2 reads YNNKEL (reference sequence). V lost 1 base to trimming and J lost 3 bases; unmatched junction nucleotides: 5. This CDR3 has 17 amino acids.